The entry below gives a single T cell receptor (beta chain) sequence along with its context. Its antigen is currently unknown. This sample is part of a study of beta chain features in type 1 diabetes. Study information: Regarding age, gender and cell yields, patients proved similar to healthy donors. Study-wide results and caveats: Equally in patients and controls, PCR might preferentially amplify shorter templates. For TCRB rearrangement, an influence of HLA type remained unresolved here. Moderate but significant shortening of TCRB CDR3s was recorded in all four CD4+ subsets from Type 1 diabetes patients.

The study reverse transcribed the entire isolated RNA, so it sequenced expressed TCRB transcripts. Sequencing was performed with immunoSEQ multiplex PCR; in TCRdb, only in-frame clones are kept and a portion is missing. This table has hundreds of thousands of clones, about 14% appearing once. What was sequenced was naive CD4+ T cells from blood. This sequence was found in a man aged 18 to 30 with type 1 diabetes.

The CDR3 sequence: CASSPRTRGTLAFF. The CDR3 DNA sequence: TGCGCCAGCAGCCCGAGAACCAGGGGGACCTTGGCTTTCTTT. V usage is TRBV5-1 and J usage is TRBJ1-1, with 7 nucleotides matching TRBD1. This CDR3 region has 14 residues. In germline, CDR1 is SGHRS, CDR2 YFSETQ. V shed 4 bases and J 11 bases; nucleotides not matched to a gene: 14.